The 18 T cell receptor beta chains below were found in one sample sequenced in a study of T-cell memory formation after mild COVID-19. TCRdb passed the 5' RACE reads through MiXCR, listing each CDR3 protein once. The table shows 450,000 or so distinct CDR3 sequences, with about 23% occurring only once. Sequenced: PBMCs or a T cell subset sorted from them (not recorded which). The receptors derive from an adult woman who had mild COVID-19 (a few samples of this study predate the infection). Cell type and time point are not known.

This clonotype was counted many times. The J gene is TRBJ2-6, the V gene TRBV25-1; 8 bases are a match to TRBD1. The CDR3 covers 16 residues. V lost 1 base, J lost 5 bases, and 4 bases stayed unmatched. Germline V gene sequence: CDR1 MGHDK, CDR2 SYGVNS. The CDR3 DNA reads TGTGCCAGCAGTGAATCCGGGACAGGACGGGCCAACGTCCTGACTTTC. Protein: CASSESGTGRANVLTF.

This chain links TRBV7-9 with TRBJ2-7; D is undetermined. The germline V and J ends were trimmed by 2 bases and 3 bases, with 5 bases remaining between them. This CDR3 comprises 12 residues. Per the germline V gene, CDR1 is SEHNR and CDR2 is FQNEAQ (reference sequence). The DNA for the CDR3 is TGTGCCAGCAGCTTAATGGTCTACGAGCAGTACTTC. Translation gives CASSLMVYEQYF.

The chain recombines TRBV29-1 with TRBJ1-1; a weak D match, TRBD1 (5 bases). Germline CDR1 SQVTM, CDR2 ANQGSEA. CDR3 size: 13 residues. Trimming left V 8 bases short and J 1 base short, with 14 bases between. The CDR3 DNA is TGCAGCACTTGGGGGGAATCGAACACTGAAGCTTTCTTT. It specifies CSTWGESNTEAFF.

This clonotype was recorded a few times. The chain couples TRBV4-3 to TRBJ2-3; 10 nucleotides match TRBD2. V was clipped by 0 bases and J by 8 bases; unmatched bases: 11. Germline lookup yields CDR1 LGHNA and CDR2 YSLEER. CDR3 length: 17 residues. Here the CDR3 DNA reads TGCGCCAGCAGCCAAGAGTACCCTGGACTAGCGGCGTCTACGCAGTATTTT. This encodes CASSQEYPGLAASTQYF.

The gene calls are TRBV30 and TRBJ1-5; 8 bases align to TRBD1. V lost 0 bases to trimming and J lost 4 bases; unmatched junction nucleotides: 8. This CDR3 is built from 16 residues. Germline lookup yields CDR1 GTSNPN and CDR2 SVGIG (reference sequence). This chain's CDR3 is CAWSVGGDRGNQPQHF. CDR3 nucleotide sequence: TGTGCCTGGAGTGTAGGAGGCGACAGGGGTAATCAGCCCCAGCATTTT.

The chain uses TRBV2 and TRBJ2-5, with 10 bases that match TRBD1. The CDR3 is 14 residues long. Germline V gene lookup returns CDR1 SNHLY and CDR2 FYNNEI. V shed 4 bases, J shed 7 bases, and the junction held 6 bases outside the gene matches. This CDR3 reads CASSVTGGRVTQYF. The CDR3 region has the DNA TGTGCCAGCAGTGTGACAGGGGGCAGGGTGACCCAGTACTTC.

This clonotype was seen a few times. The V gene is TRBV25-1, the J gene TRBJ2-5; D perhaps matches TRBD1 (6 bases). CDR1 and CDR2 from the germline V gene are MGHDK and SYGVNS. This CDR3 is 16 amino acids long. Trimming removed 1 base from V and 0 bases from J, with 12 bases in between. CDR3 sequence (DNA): TGTGCCAGCAGTGAATCAGGGGCGGCGAACCAAGAGACCCAGTACTTC. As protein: CASSESGAANQETQYF.

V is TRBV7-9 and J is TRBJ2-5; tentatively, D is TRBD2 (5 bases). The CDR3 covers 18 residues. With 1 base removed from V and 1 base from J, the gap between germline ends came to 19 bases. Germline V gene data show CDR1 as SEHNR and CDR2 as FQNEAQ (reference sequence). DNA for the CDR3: TGTGCCAGCAGCTTAGAGGGTCCCCATAGCGTCACCCAAGAGACCCAGTACTTC. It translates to CASSLEGPHSVTQETQYF.

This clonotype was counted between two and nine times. CDR3 bases: TGCAGCGCCTGGATGGGCTATGGCTACACCTTC. This codes for CSAWMGYGYTF. The chain employs TRBV29-1 and TRBJ1-2; D remains ambiguous. CDR1 is SQVTM, CDR2 ANQGSEA, per germline. V was shortened by 7 bases and J by 4 bases, with 10 bases between the two germline ends. This CDR3 is 11 amino acids long.

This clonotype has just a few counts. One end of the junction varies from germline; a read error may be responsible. CDR3 DNA sequence: TGCAGTGCTAGAGATCGGCATCGCGAGCAGTATTTC. Protein: CSARDRHREQYF. The gene calls are TRBV20-1 and TRBJ2-7; D unresolved. Germline V gene data show CDR1 as DFQATT and CDR2 as SNEGSKA (reference sequence). This CDR3 contains 12 residues.

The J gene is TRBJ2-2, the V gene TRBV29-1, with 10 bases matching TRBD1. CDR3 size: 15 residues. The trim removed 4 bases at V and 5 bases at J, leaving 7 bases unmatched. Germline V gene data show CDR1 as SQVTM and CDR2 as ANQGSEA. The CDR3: CSVGLGTGETGELFF. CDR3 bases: TGCAGCGTTGGCCTTGGGACAGGGGAAACCGGGGAGCTGTTTTTT.

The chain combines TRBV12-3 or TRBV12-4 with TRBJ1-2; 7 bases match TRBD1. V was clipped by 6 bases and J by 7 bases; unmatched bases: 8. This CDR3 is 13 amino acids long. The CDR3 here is CASRSTGNAGYTF. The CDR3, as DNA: TGTGCCAGCAGATCGACAGGGAATGCTGGCTACACCTTC.

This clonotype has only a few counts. CDR3 in DNA: TGTGCCAGCAGCTTAAGTGTTACAGAGCGGGGTAGCTCCTACAATGAGCAGTTCTTC. This encodes CASSLSVTERGSSYNEQFF. The gene calls are TRBV7-8 and TRBJ2-1, with 7 bases fitting TRBD2. Germline trimming cut 2 bases from V and 0 bases from J; bases unmatched to any gene: 13. The CDR3 is 19 residues long. Germline V gives CDR1 SGHVS, CDR2 FQNEAQ.

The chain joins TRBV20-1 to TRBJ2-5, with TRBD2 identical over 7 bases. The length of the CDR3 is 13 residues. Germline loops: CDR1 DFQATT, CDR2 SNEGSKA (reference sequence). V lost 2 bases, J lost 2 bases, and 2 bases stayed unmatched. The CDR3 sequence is CSARSGLQETQYF. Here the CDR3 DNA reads TGCAGTGCTAGATCGGGACTACAAGAGACCCAGTACTTC.

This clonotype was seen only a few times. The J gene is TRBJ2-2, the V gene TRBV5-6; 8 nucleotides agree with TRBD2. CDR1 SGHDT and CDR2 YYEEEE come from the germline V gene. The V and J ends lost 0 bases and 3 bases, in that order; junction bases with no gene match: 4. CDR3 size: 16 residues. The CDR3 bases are TGTGCCAGCAGCTTGGTGGGACTAGGGGACACCGGGGAGCTGTTTTTT. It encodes CASSLVGLGDTGELFF. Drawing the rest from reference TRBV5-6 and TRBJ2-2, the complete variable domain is DAGVTQSPTHLIKTRGQQVTLRCSPKSGHDTVSWYQQALGQGPQFIFQYYEEEERQRGNFPDRFSGHQFPNYSSELNVNALLLGDSALYLCASSLVGLGDTGELFFGEGSRLTVL.

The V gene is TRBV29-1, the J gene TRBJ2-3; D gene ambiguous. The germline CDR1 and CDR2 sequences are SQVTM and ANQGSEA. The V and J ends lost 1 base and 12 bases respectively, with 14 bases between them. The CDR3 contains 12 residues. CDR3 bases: TGCAGCGTTGAAGTTACCCGAGGACCCCAGTATTTT. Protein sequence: CSVEVTRGPQYF.

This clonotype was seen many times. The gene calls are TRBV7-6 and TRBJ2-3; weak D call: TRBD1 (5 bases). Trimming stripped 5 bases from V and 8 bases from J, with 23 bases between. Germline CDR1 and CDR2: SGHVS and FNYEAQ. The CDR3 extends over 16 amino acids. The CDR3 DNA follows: TGTGCCAGCAGCCTCGTTAGTCAGGGCCGGATCGCTACGCAGTATTTT. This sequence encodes CASSLVSQGRIATQYF.

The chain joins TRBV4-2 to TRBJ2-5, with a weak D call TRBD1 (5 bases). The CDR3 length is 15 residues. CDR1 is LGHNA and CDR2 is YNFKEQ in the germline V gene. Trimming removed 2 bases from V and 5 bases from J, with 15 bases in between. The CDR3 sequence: CASSQLQGKAETQYF. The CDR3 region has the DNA TGTGCCAGCAGCCAACTTCAGGGAAAGGCGGAGACCCAGTACTTC.